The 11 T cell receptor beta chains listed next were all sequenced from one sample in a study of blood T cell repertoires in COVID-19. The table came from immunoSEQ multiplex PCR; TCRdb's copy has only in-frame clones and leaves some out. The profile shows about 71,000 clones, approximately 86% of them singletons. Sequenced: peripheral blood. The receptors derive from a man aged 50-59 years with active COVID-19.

CDR3 bases: TGTGCCAGCAGTTTCGGGGGGAACTATGGCTACACCTTC. Translated: CASSFGGNYGYTF. The rearrangement uses TRBV5-6 and TRBJ1-2, with D possibly TRBD1 on 5 matching bases. This CDR3 contains 13 residues. Germline-derived CDR1 and CDR2 are SGHDT and YYEEEE. Trimming removed 5 bases from V and 2 bases from J, with 10 bases in between.

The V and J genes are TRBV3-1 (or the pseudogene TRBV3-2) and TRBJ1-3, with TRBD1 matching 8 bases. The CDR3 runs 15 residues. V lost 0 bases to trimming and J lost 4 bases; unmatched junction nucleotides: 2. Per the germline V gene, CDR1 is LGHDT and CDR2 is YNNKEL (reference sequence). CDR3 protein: CASSQETGVGNTIYF. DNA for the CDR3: TGTGCCAGCAGCCAAGAGACAGGGGTAGGAAACACCATATATTTT.

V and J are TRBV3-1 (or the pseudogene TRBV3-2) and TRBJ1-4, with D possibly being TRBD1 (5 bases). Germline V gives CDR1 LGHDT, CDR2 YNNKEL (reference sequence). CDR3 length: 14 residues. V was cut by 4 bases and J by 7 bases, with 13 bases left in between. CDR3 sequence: CASSPSAGSEKLFF. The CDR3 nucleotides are TGTGCCAGCAGCCCTAGCGCAGGGAGTGAAAAACTGTTTTTT.

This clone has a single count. The CDR3 region is CSVPFGRGYEQYV. The CDR3 DNA reads TGCAGCGTTCCCTTCGGGAGGGGCTACGAGCAGTACGTC. V gene TRBV29-1 combines with J gene TRBJ2-7; 8 positions agree with TRBD2. CDR1 SQVTM and CDR2 ANQGSEA come from the germline V gene. The CDR3 sequence is 13 residues long. Trimming at V came to 5 bases and at J to 3 bases, leaving 6 bases not matched to a gene.

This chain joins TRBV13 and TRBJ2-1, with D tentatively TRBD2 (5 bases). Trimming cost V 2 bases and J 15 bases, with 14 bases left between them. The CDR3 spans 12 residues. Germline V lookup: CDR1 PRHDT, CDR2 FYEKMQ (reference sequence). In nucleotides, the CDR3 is TGTGCCAGCAGCTTATGGACTCGCAGACGGTTCTTC. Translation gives CASSLWTRRRFF.

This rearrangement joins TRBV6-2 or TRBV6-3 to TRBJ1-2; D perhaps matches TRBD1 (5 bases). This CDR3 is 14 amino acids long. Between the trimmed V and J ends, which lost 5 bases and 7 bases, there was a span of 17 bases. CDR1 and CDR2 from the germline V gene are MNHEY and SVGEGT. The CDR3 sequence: CASSTGLGGRGYTF. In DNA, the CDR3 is TGTGCCAGCAGTACGGGACTCGGGGGACGTGGCTACACCTTC.

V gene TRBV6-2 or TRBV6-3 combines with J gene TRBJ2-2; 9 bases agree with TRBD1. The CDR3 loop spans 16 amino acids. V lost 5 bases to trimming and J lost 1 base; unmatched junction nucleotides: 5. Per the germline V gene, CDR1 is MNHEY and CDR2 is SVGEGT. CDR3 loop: CASSPPGQGNTGELFF. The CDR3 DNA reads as TGTGCCAGCAGTCCCCCGGGACAGGGGAACACCGGGGAGCTGTTTTTT.

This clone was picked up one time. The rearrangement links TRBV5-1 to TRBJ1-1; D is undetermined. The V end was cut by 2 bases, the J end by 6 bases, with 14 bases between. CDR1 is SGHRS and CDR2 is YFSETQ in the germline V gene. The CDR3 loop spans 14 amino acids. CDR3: CASSLDNTPPEAFF. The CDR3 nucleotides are TGCGCCAGCAGCTTAGACAACACCCCTCCTGAAGCTTTCTTT.

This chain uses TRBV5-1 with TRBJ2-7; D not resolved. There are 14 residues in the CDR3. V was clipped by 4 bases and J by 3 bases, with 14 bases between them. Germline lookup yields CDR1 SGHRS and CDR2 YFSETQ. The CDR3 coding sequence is TGCGCCAGCAGCACACGACACGCTGTCTACGAGCAGTACGTC. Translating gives CASSTRHAVYEQYV.

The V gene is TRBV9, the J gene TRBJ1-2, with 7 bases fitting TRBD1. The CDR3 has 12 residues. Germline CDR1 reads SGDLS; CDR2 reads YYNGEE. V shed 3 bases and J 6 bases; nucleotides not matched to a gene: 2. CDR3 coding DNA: TGTGCCAGCAGCGCACAGGGGAATGGCTACACCTTC. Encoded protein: CASSAQGNGYTF.

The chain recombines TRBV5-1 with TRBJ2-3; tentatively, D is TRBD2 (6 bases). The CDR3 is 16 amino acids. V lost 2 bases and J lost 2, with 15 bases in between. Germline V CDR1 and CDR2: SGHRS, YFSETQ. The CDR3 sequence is CASSLSGGTVTDTQYF. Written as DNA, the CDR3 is TGCGCCAGCAGCTTAAGTGGCGGGACGGTCACAGATACGCAGTATTTT.